The 20 T cell receptor beta chains below come from one sample, sequenced in a study of identical twins. TCRdb independently ran MiXCR on the 5' RACE reads; one entry per CDR3 protein. The sample yields 200,000 to 300,000 distinct CDR3 sequences, 9.5% to 15% seen once. Separately, the same data were catalogued under a study of yellow fever vaccine responses in identical twins.

The material sequenced was memory (CD45RO+) T cells sorted from blood. These receptors all come from a woman younger than 35 in good health.

CDR3 residues: CASSDIGGLQETQYF. The DNA of the CDR3 is TGTGCCAGCAGTGATATTGGGGGACTCCAAGAGACCCAGTACTTC. The chain employs TRBV2 and TRBJ2-5; D is perhaps TRBD2 (6 bases). The ends were cut back, 3 bases at V and 1 base at J, with 12 bases in the middle. The germline CDR1 and CDR2 sequences are SNHLY and FYNNEI. The CDR3 length is 15 residues.

This clonotype has at least ten counts. V gene TRBV7-9 combines with J gene TRBJ1-5, with D possibly being TRBD1 (6 bases). The CDR3 runs 14 residues. Trimming took 2 bases from V and 3 from J, leaving 8 bases between them. Germline V gives CDR1 SEHNR, CDR2 FQNEAQ (reference sequence). As DNA, the CDR3 is TGTGCCAGCAGCTTACCAGGGGACAATCAGCCCCAGCATTTT. It specifies CASSLPGDNQPQHF.

This clonotype occurred a few times. J is TRBJ2-5 and V is TRBV7-9; TRBD1 aligns across 10 bases. With V trimmed by 5 bases and J by 4 bases, 13 bases remained unmatched. The CDR3 covers 17 residues. Germline CDR1 SEHNR, CDR2 FQNEAQ (reference sequence). The CDR3 loop is CASSPGTGEFLVETQYF. CDR3 coding DNA: TGTGCCAGCAGCCCCGGGACAGGGGAGTTTTTGGTAGAGACCCAGTACTTC.

This clonotype was found a few times. The V gene is TRBV3-1, the J gene TRBJ2-6; D gene unclear. The CDR3 extends over 15 amino acids. From germline, CDR1 is LGHDT and CDR2 YNNKEL (reference sequence). V shed 2 bases and J shed 2 bases, with 7 bases lying between them. The CDR3 region is CASSQKGAGANVLTF. DNA of the CDR3: TGTGCCAGCAGCCAAAAGGGTGCTGGGGCCAACGTCCTGACTTTC.

In its sample, this clonotype was seen a few times. This rearrangement joins TRBV11-2 to TRBJ2-1, with D possibly matching TRBD1 (5 bases). Per germline, CDR1 SGHAT and CDR2 FQNNGV. The CDR3 totals 14 residues. Trimming pared 1 base from V and 9 bases from J, leaving 13 bases between. CDR3 in amino acids: CASSLAQGKGEQFF. For the CDR3, the DNA is TGTGCCAGCAGCTTAGCCCAGGGTAAGGGTGAGCAGTTCTTC.

The chain joins TRBV6-1 to TRBJ1-2; no clear D gene. Germline-derived CDR1 and CDR2 are MNHNS and SASEGT. V lost 4 bases to trimming and J lost 7 bases, with 13 bases between them. There are 13 residues in the CDR3. This CDR3 is CASSVSAPVGYTF. The CDR3 nucleotides read TGTGCCAGCAGTGTTTCTGCTCCAGTTGGCTACACCTTC.

This chain links TRBV5-5 with TRBJ2-1; D possibly matches TRBD1 or TRBD2 (5 bases each). The CDR3 length is 15 residues. Trimming shortened V by 2 bases and J by 4 bases, and 13 bases separated the two germline ends. Germline CDR1 reads SGHKS; CDR2 reads YYEKEE (reference sequence). CDR3 DNA: TGTGCCAGCAGCTTTTTCGGGACGGAGTACAATGAGCAGTTCTTC. It encodes CASSFFGTEYNEQFF.

The rearrangement links TRBV10-3 to TRBJ2-3; tentative D call: TRBD1 (6 bases). The germline CDR1 and CDR2 sequences are ENHRY and SYGVKD. The CDR3 extends over 15 amino acids. V lost 2 bases and J lost 5, with 14 bases in between. The CDR3 sequence is CAISEIQGFGDTQYF. The DNA of the CDR3 is TGTGCCATCAGTGAGATACAGGGCTTTGGAGATACGCAGTATTTT.

This clonotype came up a few times. The V call is TRBV3-1, the J call TRBJ1-4; D not resolved. The CDR3 is 15 amino acids. Germline V gene data show CDR1 as LGHDT and CDR2 as YNNKEL (reference sequence). V lost 1 base and J lost 8, with 14 bases in between. The CDR3 DNA sequence: TGTGCCAGCAGCCAAGGAGGGCGGGAAAGAGAAAAACTGTTTTTT. Encoded protein: CASSQGGREREKLFF.

This clonotype was seen repeatedly, ten times or more. V gene TRBV28 combines with J gene TRBJ1-2, with 7 positions matching TRBD1. V lost 4 bases to trimming and J lost 7 bases; unmatched junction nucleotides: 15. This CDR3 comprises 16 residues. Germline V gene sequence: CDR1 MDHEN, CDR2 SYDVKM. The CDR3 DNA sequence: TGTGCCAGCAGTTCGCCCCTTGACAGGGCCCTGGGTGGCTACACCTTC. Protein product: CASSSPLDRALGGYTF.

The CDR3 DNA follows: TGCGCCAGCAGCTTGGCACCCGTTGGAGGGGGCGAAGGCTACACCTTC. Encoded protein: CASSLAPVGGGEGYTF. The V and J genes are TRBV5-1 and TRBJ1-2, with 7 bases matching TRBD1. Per germline, CDR1 SGHRS and CDR2 YFSETQ. Trimming cost V 0 bases and J 8 bases; bases outside gene matches: 13. This CDR3 is built from 16 residues.

In this sample, this clonotype turned up a few times. The genes are TRBV7-2 and TRBJ2-3; tentative D call: TRBD2 (6 bases). In germline, CDR1 is SGHTA, CDR2 FQGNSA. With 5 bases removed from V and 14 bases from J, the gap between germline ends came to 20 bases. The CDR3 totals 13 residues. The CDR3 nucleotides are TGTGCCAGCAGCCGTCATAGCGGAGGGTTCCGGTATTTT. Translating it yields CASSRHSGGFRYF.

The J gene is TRBJ2-1, the V gene TRBV24-1; the D gene could be TRBD1 or TRBD2 (6 bases each). V lost 9 bases and J 6 bases, leaving 14 bases between the germline ends. This CDR3 has 13 amino acids. Per germline, CDR1 KGHDR and CDR2 SFDVKD. The CDR3 sequence is CATSERGANEQFF. Here the CDR3 DNA reads TGTGCCACCTCAGAGAGGGGGGCCAATGAGCAGTTCTTC.

This clonotype was recorded many times. The gene calls are TRBV12-3 or TRBV12-4 and TRBJ1-6; TRBD1 matches 11 bases. The CDR3 extends over 15 amino acids. Unmatched junction bases numbered 8, after V lost 6 bases and J lost 10 bases. CDR3 sequence reads: CASSSGQGAQSPLHF. The CDR3 coding sequence is TGTGCCAGCAGCTCAGGACAGGGGGCGCAGTCACCCCTCCACTTT.

This clonotype appeared many times. CDR3 region: CASSLDRENEQFF. The CDR3 DNA follows: TGTGCCAGCAGTCTTGACCGGGAGAATGAGCAGTTCTTC. The chain recombines TRBV7-2 with TRBJ2-1; D possibly corresponds to TRBD2 (6 bases). V shed 6 bases and J shed 7 bases, with 13 bases lying between them. Germline values: CDR1 SGHTA, CDR2 FQGNSA. The CDR3 sequence is 13 residues long.

The CDR3 DNA reads TGTGCCAGCCGGAGGGACGGTAACACCGGGGAGCTGTTTTTT. Residues: CASRRDGNTGELFF. The rearrangement uses TRBV27 and TRBJ2-2; a possible D gene is TRBD2 (6 bases). The CDR3 is 14 residues long. Trimming removed 8 bases from V and 2 bases from J, with 12 bases in between. CDR1 is MNHEY, CDR2 SMNVEV, per germline (reference sequence).

The V gene is TRBV29-1, the J gene TRBJ2-7; possible D gene TRBD2, 6 bases. With 5 bases removed from V and 7 bases from J, the gap between germline ends came to 21 bases. Germline assignment: CDR1 SQVTM and CDR2 ANQGSEA. This CDR3 is built from 14 residues. Here the CDR3 DNA reads TGCAGCGTTAGGACTAAAAAGCTTACGGGAGAGCAGTACTTC. This gives the protein CSVRTKKLTGEQYF.

There are a few counts of this clonotype. The chain joins TRBV5-1 to TRBJ2-5, with a weak D call TRBD1 (5 bases). CDR1 and CDR2 from the germline V gene are SGHRS and YFSETQ. Trimming removed 0 bases at V and 5 bases at J, with 17 bases between. The CDR3 contains 16 residues. CDR3 amino acids: CASSLARRGARETQYF. The CDR3 DNA sequence: TGCGCCAGCAGCTTGGCCCGTAGGGGCGCGAGGGAGACCCAGTACTTC.

The rearrangement links TRBV7-9 to TRBJ2-2; D is uncertain. The CDR3 spans 14 residues. Germline CDR1 reads SEHNR; CDR2 reads FQNEAQ (reference sequence). V lost 0 bases to trimming and J lost 6 bases, with 8 bases between them. The CDR3 region has the DNA TGTGCCAGCAGCTTAGCGAGGCAGCCCGGGGAGCTGTTTTTT. It yields the protein CASSLARQPGELFF.

This clonotype showed up many times. V gene TRBV5-1 combines with J gene TRBJ2-2, with D hard to call. This CDR3 spans 14 amino acids. Germline V gene sequence: CDR1 SGHRS, CDR2 YFSETQ. Trimming took off 0 bases at V and 7 bases at J, with 10 bases between the two ends. In DNA form, the CDR3 reads TGCGCCAGCAGCTTGGATAGGATAAGCGGGGAGCTGTTTTTT. Protein: CASSLDRISGELFF.